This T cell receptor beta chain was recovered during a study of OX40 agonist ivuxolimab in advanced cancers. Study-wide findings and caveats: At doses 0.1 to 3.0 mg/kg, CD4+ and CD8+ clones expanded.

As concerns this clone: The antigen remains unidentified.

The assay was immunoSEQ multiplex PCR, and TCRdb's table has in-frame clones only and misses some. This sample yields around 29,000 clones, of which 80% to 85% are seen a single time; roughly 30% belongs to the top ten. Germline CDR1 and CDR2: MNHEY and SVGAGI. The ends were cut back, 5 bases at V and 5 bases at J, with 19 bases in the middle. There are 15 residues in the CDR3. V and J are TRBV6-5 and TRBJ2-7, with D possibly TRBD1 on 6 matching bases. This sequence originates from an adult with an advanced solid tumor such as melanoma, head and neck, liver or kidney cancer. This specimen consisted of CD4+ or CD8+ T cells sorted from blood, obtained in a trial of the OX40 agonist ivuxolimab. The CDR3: CASSPGTNLRDEQYF. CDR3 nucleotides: TGTGCCAGCAGTCCCGGGACAAACCTAAGGGACGAGCAGTACTTC.